This is a list of T cell receptor beta chains from one sample in a study of graft-versus-host responses after intestinal transplantation. For these receptors, no antigen is known. Repertoires were generated with immunoSEQ multiplex PCR, while TCRdb's copy carries only in-frame clones and drops some. The top ten clones hold around 1% of a sample with 90,000 to 130,000 clones, 90% to 95% of them seen once. The sequences come from unstimulated CD8+ T cells sorted from spleen or lymph node cells, collected before transplant. These receptors originate from a human donor who was the organ donor for an intestinal transplant. The CDR3 runs from the conserved cysteine through the conserved F or W. D genes are given only for firm matches. The size field is filled for only some rows; it gives once, few, many or a size class.

abundance | j_gene | v_gene | d_gene | CDR3aa | CDR3nt
- | TRBJ2-1 | TRBV7-6 | - | CASSPLDGSSYNEQFF | TGTGCCAGCAGCCCCCTGGACGGAAGCTCCTACAATGAGCAGTTCTTC
- | TRBJ2-7 | TRBV11-2 | TRBD1 | CASSLDTGTGTYEQYF | TGTGCCAGCAGCTTAGATACCGGGACAGGAACCTACGAGCAGTACTTC
few | TRBJ1-2 | TRBV2 | - | CASSEAPGLDYGYTF | TGTGCCAGCAGTGAAGCGCCGGGGTTGGACTATGGCTACACCTTC
- | TRBJ2-7 | TRBV13 | TRBD2 | CASGNPGLAGDEQYF | TGTGCCAGCGGAAACCCGGGACTAGCGGGAGATGAGCAGTACTTC
- | TRBJ2-5 | TRBV30 | TRBD2 | CAWSAILADETQYF | TGTGCCTGGAGCGCAATACTAGCGGATGAGACCCAGTACTTC
- | TRBJ1-5 | TRBV14 | - | CASRDETAESNQPQHF | TGTGCCAGCAGAGATGAAACAGCAGAGAGCAATCAGCCCCAGCATTTT
- | TRBJ2-1 | TRBV14 | - | CASSQVTAVNEQFF | TGTGCCAGCAGCCAAGTAACCGCAGTCAATGAGCAGTTCTTC
once | TRBJ2-3 | TRBV4-1 | TRBD1 | CASSHITLQGATGDTQYF | TGCGCCAGCAGCCACATTACATTGCAGGGGGCTACCGGAGATACGCAGTATTTT
- | TRBJ2-2 | TRBV5-8 | - | CASSLDPPTGELFF | TGTGCCAGCAGCTTGGATCCACCCACCGGGGAGCTGTTTTTT
- | TRBJ1-2 | TRBV4-1 | - | CASSQVLQGGYTF | TGCGCCAGCAGCCAAGTACTACAGGGAGGCTACACCTTC
once | TRBJ2-7 | TRBV6-4 | TRBD2 | CASTPTSGRGYEQYF | TGTGCCAGCACCCCGACTAGCGGGAGGGGCTACGAGCAGTACTTC
- | TRBJ2-7 | TRBV28 | - | CASSLPSTGGEQYF | TGTGCCAGCAGTCTCCCCTCGACCGGAGGGGAGCAGTACTTC
once | TRBJ1-1 | TRBV11-2 | - | CASSPYSGGTEAFF | TGTGCCAGCAGCCCCTACTCTGGGGGCACTGAAGCTTTCTTT
- | TRBJ1-1 | TRBV7-9 | - | CASSSLRGAFF | TGTGCCAGCAGCTCGTTAAGGGGAGCTTTCTTT
- | TRBJ2-6 | TRBV4-3 | - | CASSQAPGPSGANVLTF | TGCGCCAGCAGCCAAGCTCCGGGGCCCTCTGGGGCCAACGTCCTGACTTTC
- | TRBJ2-2 | TRBV9 | TRBD1 | CASSVEATGRTGELFF | TGTGCCAGCAGCGTAGAGGCGACAGGGCGCACCGGGGAGCTGTTTTTT
- | TRBJ2-6 | TRBV9 | - | CASREGDSGANVLTF | TGTGCCAGCAGGGAGGGGGACTCTGGGGCCAACGTCCTGACTTTC
- | TRBJ2-2 | TRBV19 | - | CASSINGESGELFF | TGTGCCAGTAGTATAAACGGAGAAAGCGGGGAGCTGTTTTTT
- | TRBJ2-7 | TRBV9 | TRBD2 | CASSLGAGGKEQYF | TGTGCCAGCAGCCTGGGGGCGGGAGGTAAAGAGCAGTACTTC
- | TRBJ2-7 | TRBV25-1 | - | CASSTWDWIYEQYF | TGTGCCAGCAGCACTTGGGACTGGATCTACGAGCAGTACTTC
- | TRBJ2-7 | TRBV28 | TRBD2 | CASTEFGAGGRNEQYF | TGTGCCAGCACCGAGTTTGGGGCGGGAGGGAGAAACGAGCAGTACTTC
- | TRBJ1-5 | TRBV10-1 | TRBD1 | CASRKRSGTGLSNQPQHF | TGCGCCAGCAGGAAAAGATCCGGGACAGGGCTTAGCAATCAGCCCCAGCACTTT
- | TRBJ2-7 | TRBV7-9 | TRBD1 | CASSFPSTGWAEQYF | TGTGCCAGCAGCTTCCCCTCGACAGGGTGGGCCGAGCAGTACTTC
- | TRBJ1-3 | TRBV4-1 | - | CASSQGENLGTIYF | TGCGCCAGCAGCCAAGGGGAGAACCTGGGCACCATATATTTT
- | TRBJ2-7 | TRBV28 | - | CATRRQDSYEQYF | TGTGCCACCCGTCGACAGGACTCCTACGAGCAGTACTTC
- | TRBJ2-7 | TRBV4-1 | - | CASSQGSGYEQYF | TGCGCCAGCAGCCAAGGTAGCGGTTACGAGCAGTACTTC
- | TRBJ1-2 | TRBV9 | TRBD1 | CASSVGQGAGSYGYTF | TGTGCCAGCAGCGTCGGACAGGGGGCGGGTTCCTATGGCTACACCTTC
- | TRBJ2-7 | TRBV2 | - | CASENDDRRLTYEQYF | TGTGCCAGCGAAAATGATGACAGGCGGCTCACCTACGAGCAGTACTTC
- | TRBJ2-1 | TRBV2 | - | CASRPRQVYNEQFF | TGTGCCAGCAGACCACGACAGGTTTACAATGAGCAGTTCTTC
once | TRBJ2-7 | TRBV28 | - | CASSLLAGIYEQYF | TGTGCCAGCAGTTTATTGGCAGGGATCTACGAGCAATACTTC
- | TRBJ1-1 | TRBV27 | - | CASSPISGRINTEAFF | TGTGCCAGCAGTCCAATCTCCGGAAGGATCAACACTGAAGCTTTCTTT
- | TRBJ2-3 | TRBV10-1 | - | CASRMGGGKTDTQYF | TGCGCCAGCAGAATGGGGGGGGGCAAAACAGATACGCAGTATTTT
- | TRBJ1-3 | TRBV6-6 | - | CAAKWRNTIYF | TGTGCCGCAAAATGGCGGAACACCATATATTTT
once | TRBJ2-7 | TRBV9 | - | CASSVGLNYEQYF | TGTGCCAGCAGCGTAGGCCTTAACTACGAGCAGTACTTC
- | TRBJ2-4 | TRBV18 | - | CASSPPGDIQYF | TGTGCCAGCTCACCACCCGGTGACATTCAGTACTTC
- | TRBJ2-7 | TRBV6-5 | - | CASSYSGAEYEQYF | TGTGCCAGCAGTTACTCAGGGGCCGAATACGAGCAGTACTTC